Sequencing of this TCR beta chain was carried out in a study of T cells in localized non-small cell lung cancer. Profiled with immunoSEQ multiplex PCR; TCRdb holds only in-frame clones, not every one. The sample comprises fewer than 40,000 clones, roughly 87% of which are singletons, and less than 20% rests with the top ten. Sequencing was performed on peripheral blood mononuclear cells, taken before any cancer treatment. The clonotype comes from a man between 40 and 69 years old with stage III lung adenocarcinoma.

The CDR3 region has the DNA TGTGCCAGCAGTTTATGGGTGGGTGCAAACTATGGCTACACCTTC. Protein: CASSLWVGANYGYTF. The rearrangement uses TRBV28 and TRBJ1-2; D gene ambiguous. The V and J ends lost 0 bases and 2 bases respectively, with 10 bases between them. Germline values: CDR1 MDHEN, CDR2 SYDVKM. CDR3 length: 15 amino acids.